The subject of this entry is one T cell receptor (beta chain). This entry belongs to a study of cytomegalovirus exposure and HLA in healthy donors. Study information: In an early release, HLA-typed donors contributed 75 million to 85 million unique TCR sequences.

PCR used 60 Vbeta primers and 13 Jbeta primers. Only in-frame clones appear in the TCRdb table, and some are missing; sequencing was by immunoSEQ multiplex PCR. The sample includes around 220,000 clones, more than 65% seen only once; the top ten take roughly 2%. Trimming stripped 9 bases from V and 2 bases from J, with 13 bases between. The V gene's germline CDR1 is MNHEY and CDR2 SVGAGI. The CDR3 covers 13 residues. This clonotype was obtained from a woman aged 30 to 39 in good health and CMV-seronegative. Sequenced input: PBMCs. The chain couples TRBV6-5 to TRBJ1-1, with D possibly being TRBD1 (5 bases). CDR3 sequence (DNA): TGTGCCAGTCAGTTGGGGCCTAACACTGAAGCTTTCTTT. Its protein is CASQLGPNTEAFF.